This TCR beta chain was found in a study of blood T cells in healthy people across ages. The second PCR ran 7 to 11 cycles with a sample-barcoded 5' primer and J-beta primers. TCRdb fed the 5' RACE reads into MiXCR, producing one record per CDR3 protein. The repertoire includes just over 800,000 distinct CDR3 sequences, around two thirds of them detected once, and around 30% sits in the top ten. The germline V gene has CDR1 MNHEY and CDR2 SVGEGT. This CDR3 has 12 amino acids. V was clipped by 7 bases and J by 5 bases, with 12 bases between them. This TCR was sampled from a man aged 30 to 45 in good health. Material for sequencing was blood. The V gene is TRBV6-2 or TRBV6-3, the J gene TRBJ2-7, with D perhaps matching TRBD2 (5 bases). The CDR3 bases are TGTGCCAGCAAAGACTCGAGGGACGAGCAGTACTTC. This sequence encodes CASKDSRDEQYF.